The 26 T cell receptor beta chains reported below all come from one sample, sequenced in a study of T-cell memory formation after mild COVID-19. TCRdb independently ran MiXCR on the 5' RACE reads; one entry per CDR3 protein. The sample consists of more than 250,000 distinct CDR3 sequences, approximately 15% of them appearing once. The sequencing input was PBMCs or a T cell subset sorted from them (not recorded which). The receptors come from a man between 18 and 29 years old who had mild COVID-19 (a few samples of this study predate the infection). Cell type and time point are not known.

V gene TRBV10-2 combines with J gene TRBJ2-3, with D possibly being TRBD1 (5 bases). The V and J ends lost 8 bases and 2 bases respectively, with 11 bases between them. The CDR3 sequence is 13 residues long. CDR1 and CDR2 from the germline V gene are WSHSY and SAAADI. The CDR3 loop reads CASGQTATDTQYF. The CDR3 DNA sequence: TGCGCCAGCGGACAAACGGCCACAGATACGCAGTATTTT.

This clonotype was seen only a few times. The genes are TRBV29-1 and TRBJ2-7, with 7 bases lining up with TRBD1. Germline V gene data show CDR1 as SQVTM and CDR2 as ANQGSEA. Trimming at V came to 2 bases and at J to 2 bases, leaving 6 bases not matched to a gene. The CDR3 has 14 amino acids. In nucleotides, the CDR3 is TGCAGCGTTGAATTTATGGGACAGACCTACGAGCAGTACTTC. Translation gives CSVEFMGQTYEQYF.

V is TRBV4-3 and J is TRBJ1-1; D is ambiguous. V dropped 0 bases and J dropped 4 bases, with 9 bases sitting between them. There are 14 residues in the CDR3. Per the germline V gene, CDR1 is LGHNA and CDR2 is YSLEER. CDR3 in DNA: TGCGCCAGCAGCCAAGACGGGTGGGGCACTGAAGCTTTCTTT. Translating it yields CASSQDGWGTEAFF.

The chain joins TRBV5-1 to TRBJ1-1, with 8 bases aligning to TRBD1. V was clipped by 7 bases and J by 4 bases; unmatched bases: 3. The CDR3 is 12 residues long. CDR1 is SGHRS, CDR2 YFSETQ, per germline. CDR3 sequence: CASYDRGTEAFF. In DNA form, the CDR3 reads TGCGCCAGCTACGACAGGGGCACTGAAGCTTTCTTT.

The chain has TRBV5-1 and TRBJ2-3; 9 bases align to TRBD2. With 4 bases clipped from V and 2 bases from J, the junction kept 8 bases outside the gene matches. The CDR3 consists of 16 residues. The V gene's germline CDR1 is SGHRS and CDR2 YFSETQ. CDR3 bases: TGCGCCAGCAGCCCTTCGGCGGGGGGGTCCACAGATACGCAGTATTTT. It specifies CASSPSAGGSTDTQYF.

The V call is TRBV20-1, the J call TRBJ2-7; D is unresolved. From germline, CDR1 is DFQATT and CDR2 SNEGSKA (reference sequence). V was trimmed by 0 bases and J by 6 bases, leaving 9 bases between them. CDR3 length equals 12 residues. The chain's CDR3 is CSARDFQPEQYF. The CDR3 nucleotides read TGCAGTGCTAGAGATTTTCAGCCCGAGCAGTACTTC.

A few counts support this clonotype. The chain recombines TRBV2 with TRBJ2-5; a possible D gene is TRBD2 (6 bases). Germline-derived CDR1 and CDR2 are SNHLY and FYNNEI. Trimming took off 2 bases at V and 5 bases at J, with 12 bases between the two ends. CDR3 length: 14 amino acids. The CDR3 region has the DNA TGTGCCAGCAGTGAAAGGAGGGAGCGGGAGACCCAGTACTTC. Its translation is CASSERRERETQYF. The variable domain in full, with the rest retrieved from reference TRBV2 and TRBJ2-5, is EPEVTQTPSHQVTQMGQEVILRCVPISNHLYFYWYRQILGQKVEFLVSFYNNEISEKSEIFDDQFSVERPDGSNFTLKIRSTKLEDSAMYFCASSERRERETQYFGPGTRLLVL.

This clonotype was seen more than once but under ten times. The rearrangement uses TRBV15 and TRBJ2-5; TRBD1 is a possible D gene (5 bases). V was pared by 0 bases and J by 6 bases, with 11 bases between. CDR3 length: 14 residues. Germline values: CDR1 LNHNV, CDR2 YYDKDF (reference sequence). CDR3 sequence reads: CATSRESQGKTQYF. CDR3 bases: TGTGCCACCAGCAGAGAGAGCCAGGGAAAGACCCAGTACTTC.

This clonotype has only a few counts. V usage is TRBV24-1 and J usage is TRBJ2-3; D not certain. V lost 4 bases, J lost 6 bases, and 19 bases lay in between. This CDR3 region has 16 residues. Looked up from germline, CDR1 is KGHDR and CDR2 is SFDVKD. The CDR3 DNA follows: TGTGCCACCAGTGACATCCAACGGTCCCGGATCGATACGCAGTATTTT. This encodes CATSDIQRSRIDTQYF.

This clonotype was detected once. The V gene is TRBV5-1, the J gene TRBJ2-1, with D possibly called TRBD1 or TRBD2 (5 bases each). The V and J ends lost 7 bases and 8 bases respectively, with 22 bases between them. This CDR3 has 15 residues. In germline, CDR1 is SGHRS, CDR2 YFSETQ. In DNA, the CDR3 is TGCGCCAGCTCCACCCCGGGACCCCAGGCGGATGAGCAGTTCTTC. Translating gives CASSTPGPQADEQFF.

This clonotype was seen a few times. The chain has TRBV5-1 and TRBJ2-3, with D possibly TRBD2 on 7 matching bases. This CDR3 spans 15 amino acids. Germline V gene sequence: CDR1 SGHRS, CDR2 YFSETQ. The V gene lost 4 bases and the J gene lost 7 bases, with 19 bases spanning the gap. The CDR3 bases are TGCGCCAGCAGCCTCCAAGGGGGGGCAATGAATACGCAGTATTTT. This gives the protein CASSLQGGAMNTQYF.

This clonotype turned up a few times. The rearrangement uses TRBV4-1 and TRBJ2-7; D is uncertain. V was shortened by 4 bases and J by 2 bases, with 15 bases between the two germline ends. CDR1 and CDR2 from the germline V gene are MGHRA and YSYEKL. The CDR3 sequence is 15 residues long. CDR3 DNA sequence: TGCGCCAGCAGCCCCACGTCCCGGTCCCCCTACGAGCAGTACTTC. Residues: CASSPTSRSPYEQYF.

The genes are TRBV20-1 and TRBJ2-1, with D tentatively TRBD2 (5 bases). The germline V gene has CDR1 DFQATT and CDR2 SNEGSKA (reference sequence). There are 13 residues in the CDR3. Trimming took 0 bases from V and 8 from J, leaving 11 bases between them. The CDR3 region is CSARDPARDEQFF. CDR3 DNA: TGCAGTGCTAGAGATCCGGCGCGGGATGAGCAGTTCTTC.

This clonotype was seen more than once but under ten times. The CDR3: CASSRTTGQGLEQFF. The CDR3 nucleotides read TGTGCCAGCAGCCGAACAACGGGACAGGGGTTGGAGCAGTTCTTC. The chain uses TRBV7-2 and TRBJ2-1; 10 positions agree with TRBD1. This CDR3 has 15 residues. The germline V gene has CDR1 SGHTA and CDR2 FQGNSA. J gave up 10 bases and V 5 bases, and 11 bases lay outside the gene matches.

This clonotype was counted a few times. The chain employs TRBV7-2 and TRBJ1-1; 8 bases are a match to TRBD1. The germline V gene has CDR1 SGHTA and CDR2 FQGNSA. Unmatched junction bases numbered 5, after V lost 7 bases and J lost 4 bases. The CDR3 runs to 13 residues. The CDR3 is CASTEQGGTEAFF. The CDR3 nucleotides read TGTGCCAGCACCGAACAGGGGGGCACTGAAGCTTTCTTT.

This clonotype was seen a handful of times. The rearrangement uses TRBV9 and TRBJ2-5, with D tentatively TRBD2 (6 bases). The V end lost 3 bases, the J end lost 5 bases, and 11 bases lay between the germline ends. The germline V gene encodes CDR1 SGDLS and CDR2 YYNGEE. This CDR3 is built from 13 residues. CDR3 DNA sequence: TGTGCCAGCAGCGCGCCAGGAGGGGAGACCCAGTACTTC. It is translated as CASSAPGGETQYF.

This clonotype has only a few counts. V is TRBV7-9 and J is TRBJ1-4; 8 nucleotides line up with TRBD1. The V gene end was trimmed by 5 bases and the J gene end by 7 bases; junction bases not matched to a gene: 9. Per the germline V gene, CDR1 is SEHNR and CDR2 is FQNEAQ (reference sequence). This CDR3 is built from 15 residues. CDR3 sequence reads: CASSLSGTGFEKLFF. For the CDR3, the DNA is TGTGCCAGCAGCCTCTCAGGGACAGGTTTTGAAAAACTGTTTTTT.

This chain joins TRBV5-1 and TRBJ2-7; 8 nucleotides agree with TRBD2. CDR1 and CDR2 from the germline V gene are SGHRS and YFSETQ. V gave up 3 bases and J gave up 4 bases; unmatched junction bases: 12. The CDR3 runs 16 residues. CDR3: CASSWGPSGGSYEQYF. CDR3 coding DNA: TGCGCCAGCAGCTGGGGTCCAAGCGGGGGCTCTTACGAGCAGTACTTC.

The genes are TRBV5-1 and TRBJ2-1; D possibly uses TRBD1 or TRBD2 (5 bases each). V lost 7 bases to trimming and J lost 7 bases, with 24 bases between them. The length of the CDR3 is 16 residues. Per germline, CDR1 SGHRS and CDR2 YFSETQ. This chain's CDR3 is CASLIRGRGARNEQFF. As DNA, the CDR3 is TGCGCCAGCCTTATACGGGGCCGGGGCGCAAGAAATGAGCAGTTCTTC. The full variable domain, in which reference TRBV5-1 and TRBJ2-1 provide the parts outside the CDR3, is KAGVTQTPRYLIKTRGQQVTLSCSPISGHRSVSWYQQTPGQGLQFLFEYFSETQRNKGNFPGRFSGRQFSNSRSEMNVSTLELGDSALYLCASLIRGRGARNEQFFGPGTRLTVL.

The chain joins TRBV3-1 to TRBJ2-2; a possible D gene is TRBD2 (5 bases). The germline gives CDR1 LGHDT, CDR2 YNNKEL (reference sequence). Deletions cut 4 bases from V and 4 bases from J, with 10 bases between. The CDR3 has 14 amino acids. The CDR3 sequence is CASSRTEGTGELFF. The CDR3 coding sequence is TGTGCCAGCAGCCGGACTGAAGGCACCGGGGAGCTGTTTTTT.

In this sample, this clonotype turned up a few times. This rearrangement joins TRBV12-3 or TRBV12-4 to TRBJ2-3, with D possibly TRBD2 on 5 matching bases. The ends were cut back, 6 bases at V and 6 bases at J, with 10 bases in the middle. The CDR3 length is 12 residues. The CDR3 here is CASRRSGDTQYF. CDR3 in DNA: TGTGCCAGCAGGCGATCGGGGGATACGCAGTATTTT.

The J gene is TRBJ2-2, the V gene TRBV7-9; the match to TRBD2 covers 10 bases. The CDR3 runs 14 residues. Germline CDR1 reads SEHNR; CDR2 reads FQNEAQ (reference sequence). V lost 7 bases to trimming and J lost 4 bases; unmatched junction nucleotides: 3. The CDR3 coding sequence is TGTGCCAGCACACTAGCGGGGAGCACCGGGGAGCTGTTTTTT. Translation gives CASTLAGSTGELFF. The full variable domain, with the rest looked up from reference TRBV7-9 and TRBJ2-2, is DTGVSQNPRHKITKRGQNVTFRCDPISEHNRLYWYRQTLGQGPEFLTYFQNEAQLEKSRLLSDRFSAERPKGSFSTLEIQRTEQGDSAMYLCASTLAGSTGELFFGEGSRLTVL.

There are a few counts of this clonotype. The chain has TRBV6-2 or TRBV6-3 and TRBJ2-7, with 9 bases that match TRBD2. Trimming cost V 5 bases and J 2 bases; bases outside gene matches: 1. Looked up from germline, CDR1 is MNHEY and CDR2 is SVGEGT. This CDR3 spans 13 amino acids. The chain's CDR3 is CASSPSGTYEQYF. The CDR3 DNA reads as TGTGCCAGCAGTCCTAGCGGGACCTACGAGCAGTACTTC.

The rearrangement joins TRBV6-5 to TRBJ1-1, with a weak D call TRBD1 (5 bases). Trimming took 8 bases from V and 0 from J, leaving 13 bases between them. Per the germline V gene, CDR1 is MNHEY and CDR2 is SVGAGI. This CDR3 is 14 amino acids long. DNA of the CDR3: TGTGCCAGCTACACCGGGACGGTGAACACTGAAGCTTTCTTT. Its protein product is CASYTGTVNTEAFF.

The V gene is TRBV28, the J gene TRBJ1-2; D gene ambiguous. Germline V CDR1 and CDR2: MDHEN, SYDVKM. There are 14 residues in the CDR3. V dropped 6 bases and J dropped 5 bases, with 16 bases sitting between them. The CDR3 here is CASSLGMTRYGYTF. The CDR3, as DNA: TGTGCCAGCAGCCTAGGGATGACAAGATATGGCTACACCTTC.

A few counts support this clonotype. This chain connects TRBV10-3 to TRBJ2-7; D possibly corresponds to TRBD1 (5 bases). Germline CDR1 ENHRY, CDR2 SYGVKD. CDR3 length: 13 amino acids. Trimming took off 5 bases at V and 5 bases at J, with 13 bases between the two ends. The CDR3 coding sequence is TGTGCCATCAGTCCCGGTCAGGGCCACGAGCAGTACTTC. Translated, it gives CAISPGQGHEQYF.